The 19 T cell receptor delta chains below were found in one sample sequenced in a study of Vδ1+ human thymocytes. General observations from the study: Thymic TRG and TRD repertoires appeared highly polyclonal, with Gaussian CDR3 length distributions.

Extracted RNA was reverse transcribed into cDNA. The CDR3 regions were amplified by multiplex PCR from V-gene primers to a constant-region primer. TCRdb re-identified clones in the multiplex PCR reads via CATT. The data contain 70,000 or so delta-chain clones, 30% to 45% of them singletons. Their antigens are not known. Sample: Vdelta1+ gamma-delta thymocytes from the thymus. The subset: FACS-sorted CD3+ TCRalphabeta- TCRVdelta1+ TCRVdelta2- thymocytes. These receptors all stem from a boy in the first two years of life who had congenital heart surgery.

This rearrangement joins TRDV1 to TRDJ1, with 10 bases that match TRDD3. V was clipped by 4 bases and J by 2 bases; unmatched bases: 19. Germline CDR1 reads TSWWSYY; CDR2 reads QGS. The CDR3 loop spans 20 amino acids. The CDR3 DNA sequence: TGTGCTCTTGGGGCAAATTCGTTTTTGGGGGATACAGGAGGGACCGATAAACTCATCTTT. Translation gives CALGANSFLGDTGGTDKLIF.

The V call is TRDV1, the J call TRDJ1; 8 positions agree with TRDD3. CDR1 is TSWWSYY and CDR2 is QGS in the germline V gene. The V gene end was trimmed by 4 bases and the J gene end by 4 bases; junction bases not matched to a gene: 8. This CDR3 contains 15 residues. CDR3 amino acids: CALGGLLGGLDKLIF. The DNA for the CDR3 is TGTGCTCTTGGGGGACTACTGGGGGGTCTCGATAAACTCATCTTT.

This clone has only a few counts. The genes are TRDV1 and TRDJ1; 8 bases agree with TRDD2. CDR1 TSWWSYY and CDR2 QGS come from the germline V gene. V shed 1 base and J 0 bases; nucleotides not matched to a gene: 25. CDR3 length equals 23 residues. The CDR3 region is CALGEQPGFLLWGRAGYTDKLIF. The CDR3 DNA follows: TGTGCTCTTGGGGAACAGCCGGGCTTCCTACTATGGGGGCGAGCAGGGTACACCGATAAACTCATCTTT.

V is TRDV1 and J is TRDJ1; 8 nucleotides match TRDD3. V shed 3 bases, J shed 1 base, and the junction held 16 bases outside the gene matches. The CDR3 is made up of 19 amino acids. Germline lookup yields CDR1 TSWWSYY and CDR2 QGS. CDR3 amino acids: CALGDRGPWVLGATDKLIF. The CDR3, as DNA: TGTGCTCTTGGGGACCGAGGGCCCTGGGTACTGGGGGCCACCGATAAACTCATCTTT.

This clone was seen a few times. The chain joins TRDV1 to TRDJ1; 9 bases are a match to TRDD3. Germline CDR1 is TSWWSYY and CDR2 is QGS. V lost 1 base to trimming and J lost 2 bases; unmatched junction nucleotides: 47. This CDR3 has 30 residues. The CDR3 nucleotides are TGTGCTCTTGGGGAACCCGTCTGCTATAAACCGGGTGCCTGCTGGGGGATTGAAAGTTCCCCCCCTCCCCTTACCGATAAACTCATCTTT. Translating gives CALGEPVCYKPGACWGIESSPPPLTDKLIF.

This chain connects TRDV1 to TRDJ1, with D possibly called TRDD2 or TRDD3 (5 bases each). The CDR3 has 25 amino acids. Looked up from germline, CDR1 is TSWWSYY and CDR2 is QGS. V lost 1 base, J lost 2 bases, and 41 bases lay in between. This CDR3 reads CALGEPPVLRGLRRWMGSTTDKLIF. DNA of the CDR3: TGTGCTCTTGGGGAACCCCCCGTCTTAAGAGGCCTTCGGCGGTGGATGGGGTCAACAACCGATAAACTCATCTTT.

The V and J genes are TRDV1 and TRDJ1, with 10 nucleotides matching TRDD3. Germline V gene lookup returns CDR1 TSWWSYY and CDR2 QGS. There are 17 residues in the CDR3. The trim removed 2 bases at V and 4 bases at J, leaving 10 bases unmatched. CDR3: CALGESRLGDESDKLIF. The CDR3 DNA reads TGTGCTCTTGGGGAAAGCCGACTGGGGGATGAGAGCGATAAACTCATCTTT.

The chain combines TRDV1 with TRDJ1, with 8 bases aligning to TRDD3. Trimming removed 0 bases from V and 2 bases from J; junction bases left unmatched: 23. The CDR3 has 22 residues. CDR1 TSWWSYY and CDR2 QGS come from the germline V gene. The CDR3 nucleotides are TGTGCTCTTGGGGAACTTTATCTTAATCCTGGGGGACATCTCAGTGTGACCGATAAACTCATCTTT. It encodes CALGELYLNPGGHLSVTDKLIF.

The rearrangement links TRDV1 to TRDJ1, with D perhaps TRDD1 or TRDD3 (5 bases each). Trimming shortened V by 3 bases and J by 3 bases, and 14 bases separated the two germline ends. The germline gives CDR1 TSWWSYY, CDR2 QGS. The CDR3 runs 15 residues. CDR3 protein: CALGEIYSGADKLIF. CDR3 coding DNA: TGTGCTCTTGGGGAGATCTATAGTGGGGCCGATAAACTCATCTTT.

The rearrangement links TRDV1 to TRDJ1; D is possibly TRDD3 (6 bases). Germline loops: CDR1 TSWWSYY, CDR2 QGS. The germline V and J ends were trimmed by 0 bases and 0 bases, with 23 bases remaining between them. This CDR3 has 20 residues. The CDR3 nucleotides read TGTGCTCTTGGGGAACTCATCCCCTTGGGTGGGGGCTTCAACACCGATAAACTCATCTTT. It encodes CALGELIPLGGGFNTDKLIF.

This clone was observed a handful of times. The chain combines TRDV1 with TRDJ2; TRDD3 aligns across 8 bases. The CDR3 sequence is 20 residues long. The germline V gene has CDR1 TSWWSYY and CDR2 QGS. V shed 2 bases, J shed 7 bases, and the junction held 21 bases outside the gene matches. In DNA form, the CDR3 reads TGTGCTCTTGGGGAAAATTCCCGGGTCCTGGGGGAACTCCCCGAAGCACAACTCTTCTTT. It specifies CALGENSRVLGELPEAQLFF.

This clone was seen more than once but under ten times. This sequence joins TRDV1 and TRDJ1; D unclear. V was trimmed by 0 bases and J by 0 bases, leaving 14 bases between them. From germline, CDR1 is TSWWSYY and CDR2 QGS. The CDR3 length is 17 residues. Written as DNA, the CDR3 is TGTGCTCTTGGGGAACTCTACCCGCCGACTAACACCGATAAACTCATCTTT. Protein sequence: CALGELYPPTNTDKLIF.

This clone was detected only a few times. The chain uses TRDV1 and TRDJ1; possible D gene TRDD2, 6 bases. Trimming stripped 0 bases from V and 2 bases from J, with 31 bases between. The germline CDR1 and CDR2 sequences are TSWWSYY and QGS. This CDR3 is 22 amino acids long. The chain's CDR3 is CALGELRPSQQYWRKSTDKLIF. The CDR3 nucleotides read TGTGCTCTTGGGGAACTTCGGCCTTCCCAGCAGTACTGGCGTAAATCAACCGATAAACTCATCTTT.

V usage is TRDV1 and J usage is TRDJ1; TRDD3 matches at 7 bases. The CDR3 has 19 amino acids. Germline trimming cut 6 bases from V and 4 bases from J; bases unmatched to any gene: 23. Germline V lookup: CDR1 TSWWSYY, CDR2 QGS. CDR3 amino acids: CALGEETIGATGESDKLIF. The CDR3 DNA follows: TGTGCTCTTGGAGAGGAAACAATAGGGGCTACTGGGGAGAGCGATAAACTCATCTTT.

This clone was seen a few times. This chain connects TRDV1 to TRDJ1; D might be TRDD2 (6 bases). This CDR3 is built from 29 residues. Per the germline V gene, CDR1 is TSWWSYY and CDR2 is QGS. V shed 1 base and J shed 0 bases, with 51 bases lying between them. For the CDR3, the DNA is TGTGCTCTTGGGGAACCAACTCGCATCAGGTTCCTATCCCGTCTCGTCTGGGAGTTCTCCACCCTGTACACCGATAAACTCATCTTT. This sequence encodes CALGEPTRIRFLSRLVWEFSTLYTDKLIF.

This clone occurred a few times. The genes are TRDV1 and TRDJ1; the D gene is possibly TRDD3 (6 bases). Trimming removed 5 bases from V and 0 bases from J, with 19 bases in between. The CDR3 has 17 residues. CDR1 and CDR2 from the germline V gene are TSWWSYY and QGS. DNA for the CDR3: TGTGCTCTTGGGAATAGGGAGGGGGACCTGTACACCGATAAACTCATCTTT. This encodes CALGNREGDLYTDKLIF.

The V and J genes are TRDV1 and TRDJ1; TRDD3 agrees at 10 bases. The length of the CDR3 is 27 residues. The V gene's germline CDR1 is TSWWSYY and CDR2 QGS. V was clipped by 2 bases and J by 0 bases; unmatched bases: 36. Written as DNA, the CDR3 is TGTGCTCTTGGGGAAGGGTGCGGAGTAGCCTACTGGGGGATCTTAGTTCCCGAAGAAAAACACACCGATAAACTCATCTTT. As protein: CALGEGCGVAYWGILVPEEKHTDKLIF.

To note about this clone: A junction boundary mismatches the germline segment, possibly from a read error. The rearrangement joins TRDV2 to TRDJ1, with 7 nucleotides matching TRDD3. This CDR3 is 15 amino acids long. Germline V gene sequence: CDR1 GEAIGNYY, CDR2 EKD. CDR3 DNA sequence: TGTGCCTGTGACACGTACTGGGGTTACACCGATAACCTCATCTTT. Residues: CACDTYWGYTDNLIF.

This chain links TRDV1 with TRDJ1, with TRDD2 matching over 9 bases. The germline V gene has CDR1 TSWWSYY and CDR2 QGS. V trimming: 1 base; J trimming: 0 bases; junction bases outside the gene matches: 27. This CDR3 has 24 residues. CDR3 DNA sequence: TGTGCTCTTGGGGAACGGGTGATCCTTCCTACAGGGACAAAAAACTTACGGTACACCGATAAACTCATCTTT. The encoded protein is CALGERVILPTGTKNLRYTDKLIF.